This T cell receptor (beta chain) was identified during a study of blood T cell repertoires in COVID-19 (dated by TCRdb to the early 2020s). Concerning the study at large: Collaborator samples came from the United States, Italy and Spain and covered acute and convalescent phases of COVID-19. The prospective study material was composed of cDNA or gDNA derived from T cells, B-cell-depleted T cells, or PBMCs. Deeply sampled blood TCRbeta repertoires from subjects exposed to, actively infected with, or recovered from COVID-19 were included in the dataset. A freely available public database, intended as a resource for researchers studying the immune response to SARS-CoV-2, is where the repertoires were released. The samples were drawn from two sources: the first 160 participants of the ongoing ImmuneRACE study, and over 950 subjects contributed by 6 global collaborators. Nearly every sample came with metadata listing a de-identified subject ID, COVID-19 status, age in years and sex. Where available, HLA class I and class II types were taken from metadata supplied by the sample provider and were not determined by assay-based typing.

In the prospective study, participants were roughly 18 to 100 years old, resided in about 25 geographic areas of the United States, and were enrolled through a virtual design. To assign participants to cohorts, the prospective study relied on clinical history that participants themselves reported in a screening survey and a study questionnaire. Exposed participants were defined as having been in contact with someone with a PCR-confirmed or clinician-diagnosed COVID-19 case within 2 weeks of study entry. Each participant in the prospective study had whole blood, serum and a nasopharyngeal or oropharyngeal swab collected by mobile phlebotomists. Prospective study participants could optionally give additional blood draws and questionnaires over an approximately two-month period. Prospective study blood samples were shipped either frozen or at room temperature before DNA extraction. TCRbeta CDR3 regions were amplified from genomic DNA using the immunoSEQ Assay, a bias-controlled multiplex PCR. The authors processed their data as follows. Within the assay, amplification of reference gene primers was used to estimate how many nucleated cells each sample contained. Sequence reads were collapsed and filtered to measure the absolute abundance of every unique TCRbeta CDR3 rearrangement. For each sample, productive Simpson clonality was calculated as the square root of Simpson's diversity index across productive rearrangements. TCRdb limited this immuneACCESS table to in-frame rearrangements with V and J called. A share of clones is missing; checked studies link under half to unresolved V genes, and the rest is unexplained. V and J calls and clone size are those listed in that table; D and trimming were worked out from the DNA. The sample data list 270,000 or so clones, and approximately 81% of these were observed just once. The ten largest clones take up 6.6% of the sample.

This clone has a count of ten or more. Its antigen is not yet known. Per-nucleotide qualities are absent, and no much larger clonotype sits a single base away. Overall study results and their limits: Clinical and demographic metadata were provided uncurated, with the amount varying by source and participant.

The CDR3 contains 14 residues, cysteine and phenylalanine counted. Solely the CDR3 DNA is kept, with 42 bases framed from the first base. Deletion took 9 bases off V and 1 base off J, with a span of 14 bases between the germline ends. According to the germline V gene, CDR1 reads KGHDR and CDR2 reads SFDVKD. Rearrangement joined TRBV24-1 to TRBJ1-1; D gene: possibly TRBD1, on 6 matching bases. This sequence was found in a woman aged 45-60 years who had been exposed to COVID-19. The sequenced sample consisted of PBMCs or T cells enriched from blood (not recorded which). The DNA is TGTGCCACCCAGTCGGGGGGCGCGAACACTGAAGCTTTCTTT. This encodes CATQSGGANTEAFF.